Following are 25 T cell receptor beta chains from one sample sequenced in a study of cytomegalovirus exposure and HLA in healthy donors. In the PCR, 60 Vbeta and 13 Jbeta primers were used. Generated by immunoSEQ multiplex PCR, the TCRdb table keeps only in-frame clones and is missing some. The sample carries some 150,000 clones, roughly 80% recorded once. The sample taken for sequencing was PBMCs. The receptor source for this set is a woman aged 45-65 years in good health and CMV-seropositive.

This clone was counted a single time. The CDR3 nucleotides are TGTGCCATCAGTGAGGAGAGATATAGCAATCAGCCCCAGCATTTT. This gives the protein CAISEERYSNQPQHF. This sequence joins TRBV10-3 and TRBJ1-5; D is uncertain. Trimming took 2 bases from V and 0 from J, leaving 8 bases between them. Germline V gene sequence: CDR1 ENHRY, CDR2 SYGVKD. CDR3 size: 15 residues.

This clone was seen a single time. The rearrangement joins TRBV7-9 to TRBJ2-5, with D unresolved. The DNA end favors TRBJ2-7, so the J call may be wrong. The CDR3 runs to 12 residues. Germline V lookup: CDR1 SEHNR, CDR2 FQNEAQ (reference sequence). For the CDR3, the DNA is TGTGCCAGCAGCCTTATCTCCTACGAGCAGTACTTC. This encodes CASSLISYEQYF.

V gene TRBV11-3 combines with J gene TRBJ2-1; D ambiguous. The CDR3 consists of 12 residues. Germline-derived CDR1 and CDR2 are SGHNT and YENEEA. The germline V and J ends were trimmed by 6 bases and 11 bases, with 14 bases remaining between them. This chain's CDR3 is CASSSPAEKQFF. For the CDR3, the DNA is TGTGCCAGCAGTAGCCCCGCGGAAAAGCAGTTCTTC.

The chain joins TRBV5-1 to TRBJ1-1; D is undetermined. The CDR3 runs to 16 residues. Trimming shortened V by 0 bases and J by 7 bases, and 19 bases separated the two germline ends. Germline CDR1 SGHRS, CDR2 YFSETQ. CDR3 residues: CASSLVGIGSYNEAFF. In DNA, the CDR3 is TGCGCCAGCAGCTTGGTAGGTATAGGGAGTTATAATGAAGCTTTCTTT.

The chain recombines TRBV9 with TRBJ1-1, with 7 positions matching TRBD1. The CDR3 consists of 17 residues. Germline lookup yields CDR1 SGDLS and CDR2 YYNGEE. After removal of 4 bases from V and 2 bases from J, the junction contained 14 bases not matched to a gene. Here the CDR3 DNA reads TGTGCCAGCAGCCCCCTTGGGACAGCCTTTCTAAACACTGAAGCTTTCTTT. Its protein is CASSPLGTAFLNTEAFF.

This clone was detected once. The chain uses TRBV18 and TRBJ1-1; D unclear. Germline loops: CDR1 KGHSH, CDR2 LQKENI. Trimming removed 2 bases from V and 2 bases from J, with 6 bases in between. The CDR3 extends over 13 amino acids. The CDR3 spells CASSPIANTEAFF. The CDR3 DNA reads as TGTGCCAGCTCACCAATAGCCAACACTGAAGCTTTCTTT. Full variable domain (remainder filled in from reference TRBV18 and TRBJ1-1): NAGVMQNPRHLVRRRGQEARLRCSPMKGHSHVYWYRQLPEEGLKFMVYLQKENIIDESGMPKERFSAEFPKEGPSILRIQQVVRGDSAAYFCASSPIANTEAFFGQGTRLTVV.

The rearrangement links TRBV19 to TRBJ1-6, with D uncertain. The CDR3 sequence is 14 residues long. The V and J ends lost 5 bases and 7 bases respectively, with 12 bases between them. Per germline, CDR1 LNHDA and CDR2 SQIVND (reference sequence). The CDR3 region has the DNA TGTGCCAGTAGTCCCCGGTCATGGAATTCACCCCTCCACTTT. It is translated as CASSPRSWNSPLHF. The full variable domain, with the rest looked up from reference TRBV19 and TRBJ1-6, is DGGITQSPKYLFRKEGQNVTLSCEQNLNHDAMYWYRQDPGQGLRLIYYSQIVNDFQKGDIAEGYSVSREKKESFPLTVTSAQKNPTAFYLCASSPRSWNSPLHFGNGTRLTVT.

The chain joins TRBV7-9 to TRBJ2-1, with 8 nucleotides matching TRBD1. This CDR3 spans 12 amino acids. Germline CDR1 and CDR2: SEHNR and FQNEAQ (reference sequence). V dropped 3 bases and J dropped 10; count of bases not matched to a gene: 2. DNA for the CDR3: TGTGCCAGCAGCTTCGACAGGGGCGAGCAGTTCTTC. This codes for CASSFDRGEQFF.

The chain couples TRBV2 to TRBJ2-3; D ambiguous. Germline lookup yields CDR1 SNHLY and CDR2 FYNNEI. V was cut by 4 bases and J by 5 bases, with 4 bases left in between. The CDR3 extends over 11 amino acids. The CDR3 region is CASSARDTQYF. CDR3 nucleotide sequence: TGTGCCAGCAGTGCGAGAGATACGCAGTATTTT.

The CDR3 protein is CASSLWGVGTDTQYF. The CDR3 DNA is TGTGCCAGCAGCTTGTGGGGGGTAGGCACAGATACGCAGTATTTT. The chain is built from TRBV5-4 and TRBJ2-3; D perhaps matches TRBD2 (6 bases). The CDR3 has 15 residues. Trimming cost V 1 base and J 1 base, with 10 bases left between them. Germline CDR1 SGHNT, CDR2 YYREEE (reference sequence).

The chain combines TRBV7-3 with TRBJ2-3, with D tentatively TRBD2 (6 bases). The CDR3 covers 14 residues. The germline CDR1 and CDR2 sequences are SGHTA and FQGTGA. V gave up 0 bases and J gave up 2 bases, with 6 bases separating them. The CDR3 DNA follows: TGTGCCAGCAGCTTAACGGACTACACAGATACGCAGTATTTT. Its translation: CASSLTDYTDTQYF.

The chain is built from TRBV7-2 and TRBJ2-3, with D maybe TRBD1 (5 bases). The CDR3 is made up of 16 amino acids. V was cut by 2 bases and J by 0 bases, with 12 bases left in between. The germline gives CDR1 SGHTA, CDR2 FQGNSA. The CDR3 here is CASSLQGEPSTDTQYF. Here the CDR3 DNA reads TGTGCCAGCAGCTTACAGGGTGAGCCTAGCACAGATACGCAGTATTTT.

This clone was recorded once. This sequence joins TRBV6-5 and TRBJ2-3; 9 bases align to TRBD1. J gave up 6 bases and V 4 bases, and 5 bases lay outside the gene matches. This CDR3 comprises 14 residues. Germline lookup yields CDR1 MNHEY and CDR2 SVGAGI. The CDR3 DNA sequence: TGTGCCAGCAGTTCCCCGGACAGGGGTGATACGCAGTATTTT. This translates into CASSSPDRGDTQYF.

This rearrangement joins TRBV14 to TRBJ2-2, with D possibly being TRBD2 (5 bases). The CDR3 extends over 17 amino acids. The ends were cut back, 1 base at V and 3 bases at J, with 15 bases in the middle. The germline CDR1 and CDR2 sequences are SGHDN and FVKESK. CDR3 in amino acids: CASSQVHPSGYTGELFF. CDR3 bases: TGTGCCAGCAGCCAAGTACACCCGAGCGGTTACACCGGGGAGCTGTTTTTT. Filled out from reference TRBV14 and TRBJ2-2, the complete variable domain reads EAGVTQFPSHSVIEKGQTVTLRCDPISGHDNLYWYRRVMGKEIKFLLHFVKESKQDESGMPNNRFLAERTGGTYSTLKVQPAELEDSGVYFCASSQVHPSGYTGELFFGEGSRLTVL.

The J gene is TRBJ1-6, the V gene TRBV2; possible D gene TRBD1, 5 bases. The CDR3 loop spans 16 amino acids. Per germline, CDR1 SNHLY and CDR2 FYNNEI. V was cut by 3 bases and J by 10 bases, with 19 bases left in between. The CDR3 spells CASSESGMSAESPLHF. CDR3 nucleotides: TGTGCCAGCAGTGAGTCAGGGATGAGTGCAGAATCACCCCTCCACTTT.

This chain uses TRBV11-2 with TRBJ1-1; D is undetermined. Looked up from germline, CDR1 is SGHAT and CDR2 is FQNNGV. The V end was cut by 2 bases, the J end by 1 base, with 8 bases between. The CDR3 loop spans 14 amino acids. CDR3 loop: CASSLRHSNTEAFF. CDR3 DNA sequence: TGTGCCAGCAGCTTACGCCACTCGAACACTGAAGCTTTCTTT.

The V and J genes are TRBV7-3 and TRBJ1-2; the match to TRBD1 covers 9 bases. After removal of 5 bases from V and 2 bases from J, the junction contained 3 bases not matched to a gene. Per germline, CDR1 SGHTA and CDR2 FQGTGA. The CDR3 is 14 amino acids. The CDR3 DNA is TGTGCCAGCAGCCCGGACAGGGGCAACTATGGCTACACCTTC. It codes for CASSPDRGNYGYTF. The entire variable domain, with the rest obtained from reference TRBV7-3 and TRBJ1-2, is as follows: GAGVSQTPSNKVTEKGKYVELRCDPISGHTALYWYRQSLGQGPEFLIYFQGTGAADDSGLPNDRFFAVRPEGSVSTLKIQRTERGDSAVYLCASSPDRGNYGYTFGSGTRLTVV.

The chain uses TRBV4-1 and TRBJ2-3; D possibly corresponds to TRBD1 (5 bases). Trimming took off 0 bases at V and 8 bases at J, with 9 bases between the two ends. The CDR3 has 13 residues. Looked up from germline, CDR1 is MGHRA and CDR2 is YSYEKL. The CDR3 nucleotides read TGCGCCAGCAGCCAAGATTGGCAGGGTACGCAGTATTTT. As protein: CASSQDWQGTQYF.

The chain uses TRBV7-7 and TRBJ2-5, with no clear D. This CDR3 is built from 13 residues. Germline V gives CDR1 SSHAT, CDR2 FNYEAQ (reference sequence). This CDR3 reads CAGSSEKQETQYF. The CDR3 DNA sequence: TGTGCTGGCAGCTCTGAGAAACAAGAGACCCAGTACTTC. Looking up the rest from reference TRBV7-7 and TRBJ2-5 gives the full variable domain: GAGVSQSPRYKVTKRGQDVTLRCDPISSHATLYWYQQALGQGPEFLTYFNYEAQPDKSGLPSDRFSAERPEGSISTLTIQRTEQRDSAMYRCAGSSEKQETQYFGPGTRLLVL.

The J gene is TRBJ1-2, the V gene TRBV28, with 7 bases aligning to TRBD1. CDR3 length: 15 amino acids. Germline CDR1 is MDHEN and CDR2 is SYDVKM. Trimming took 5 bases from V and 4 from J; bases not matched to a gene: 10. CDR3 in DNA: TGTGCCAGCAGTCCATTTAACGACAGGGCCTATGGCTACACCTTC. It codes for CASSPFNDRAYGYTF.

This chain's CDR3 is CASSRGAETQYF. CDR3 sequence (DNA): TGTGCCAGCAGCCGCGGGGCGGAGACCCAGTACTTC. V usage is TRBV11-3 and J usage is TRBJ2-5; possibly TRBD2 for D (6 bases). This CDR3 contains 12 residues. Germline CDR1 and CDR2: SGHNT and YENEEA. Trimming removed 5 bases from V and 5 bases from J, with 9 bases in between.

With respect to this clone: The junction differs from germline at one of its ends, possibly a read error. The chain carries TRBV7-9 and TRBJ1-1; 7 positions agree with TRBD1. CDR3 length equals 14 residues. CDR1 and CDR2 from the germline V gene are SEHNR and FQNEAQ (reference sequence). The CDR3 DNA reads as TGTTCCAGCAGCTTAGGTCAGGGGGTGGATGAAGCTTTCTTT. Translated, it gives CSSSLGQGVDEAFF.

The chain couples TRBV5-5 to TRBJ1-5; D is possibly TRBD1 (6 bases). The germline V and J ends were trimmed by 4 bases and 3 bases, with 26 bases remaining between them. Looked up from germline, CDR1 is SGHKS and CDR2 is YYEKEE (reference sequence). The CDR3 length is 19 residues. The CDR3 sequence: CASSKGHKVSPGSNQPQHF. CDR3 DNA: TGTGCCAGCAGCAAGGGACACAAAGTCTCTCCCGGGTCCAATCAGCCCCAGCATTTT.

The chain is built from TRBV11-2 and TRBJ2-4; a possible D gene is TRBD1 (7 bases). The germline gives CDR1 SGHAT, CDR2 FQNNGV. The CDR3 covers 14 residues. V dropped 5 bases and J dropped 7 bases, with 15 bases sitting between them. The DNA for the CDR3 is TGTGCCAGCAGCCCGCGGGACAGTGGGAACATTCAGTACTTC. Amino acids: CASSPRDSGNIQYF.

V usage is TRBV6-1 and J usage is TRBJ1-5; 8 bases match TRBD1. Germline assignment: CDR1 MNHNS and CDR2 SASEGT. The CDR3 runs to 16 residues. The trim removed 4 bases at V and 0 bases at J, leaving 5 bases unmatched. In DNA, the CDR3 is TGTGCCAGCAGTGGCGGGACAGGAGGTAGCAATCAGCCCCAGCATTTT. Its protein is CASSGGTGGSNQPQHF.